There are many counts of the clone carrying this T cell receptor beta chain. V shed 5 bases, J shed 5 bases, and the junction held 11 bases outside the gene matches. The CDR3 contains 16 residues. CDR1 is SGHVS and CDR2 is FNYEAQ in the germline V gene. These data belong to a study of T cells in Graves' hyperthyroidism and ophthalmopathy. Study at large: Sampling of peripheral blood happened at initial diagnosis, prior to any treatment.

TCR beta CDR3 regions were amplified from RNA transcripts. Researchers ran a first-round RT-PCR on the TCR CDR3 using the HTBI primer set. One entry per CDR3 protein, called by TCRdb with MiXCR from the multiplex PCR reads. The table includes some 360,000 distinct CDR3 sequences, more than 11% detected once. V gene TRBV7-6 combines with J gene TRBJ2-1; 8 bases fit TRBD2. The material sequenced was blood. The sequence was collected from a woman aged 60-75 years with Graves' hyperthyroidism. The CDR3 DNA reads as TGTGCCAGCAGCGACCCCTCTAGCGGGCTCAACAATGAGCAGTTCTTC. Amino acid sequence: CASSDPSSGLNNEQFF.